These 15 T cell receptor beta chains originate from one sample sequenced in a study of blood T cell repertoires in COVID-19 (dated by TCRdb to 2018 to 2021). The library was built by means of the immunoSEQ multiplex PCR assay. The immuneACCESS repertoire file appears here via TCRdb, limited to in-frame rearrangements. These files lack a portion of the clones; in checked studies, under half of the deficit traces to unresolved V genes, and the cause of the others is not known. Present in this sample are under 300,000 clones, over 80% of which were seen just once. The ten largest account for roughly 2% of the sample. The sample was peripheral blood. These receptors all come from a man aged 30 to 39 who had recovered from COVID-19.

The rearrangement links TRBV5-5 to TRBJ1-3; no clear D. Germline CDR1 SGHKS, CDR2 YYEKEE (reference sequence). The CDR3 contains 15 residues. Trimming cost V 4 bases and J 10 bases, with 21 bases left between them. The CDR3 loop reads CASSPSLGRPGTIYF. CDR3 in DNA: TGTGCCAGCAGCCCTAGCTTAGGCCGCCCGGGAACCATATATTTT.

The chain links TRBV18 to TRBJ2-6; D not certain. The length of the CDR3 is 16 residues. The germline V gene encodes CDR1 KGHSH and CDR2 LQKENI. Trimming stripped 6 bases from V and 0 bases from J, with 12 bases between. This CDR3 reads CASSLDEHSGANVLTF. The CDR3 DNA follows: TGTGCCAGCTCCCTAGACGAACACTCTGGGGCCAACGTCCTGACTTTC.

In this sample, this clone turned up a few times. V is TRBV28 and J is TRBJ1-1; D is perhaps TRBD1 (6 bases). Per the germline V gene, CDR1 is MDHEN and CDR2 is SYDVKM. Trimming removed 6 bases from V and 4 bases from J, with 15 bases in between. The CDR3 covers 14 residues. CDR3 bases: TGTGCCAGCAGGGACAGCTTCTCGGGCACTGAAGCTTTCTTT. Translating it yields CASRDSFSGTEAFF.

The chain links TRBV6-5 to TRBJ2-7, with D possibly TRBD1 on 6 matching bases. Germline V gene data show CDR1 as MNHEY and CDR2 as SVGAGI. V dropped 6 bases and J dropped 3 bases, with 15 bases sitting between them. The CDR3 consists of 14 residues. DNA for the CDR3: TGTGCCAGCAGCGATACAGGGTCTGGCTACGAGCAGTACGTC. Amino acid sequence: CASSDTGSGYEQYV.

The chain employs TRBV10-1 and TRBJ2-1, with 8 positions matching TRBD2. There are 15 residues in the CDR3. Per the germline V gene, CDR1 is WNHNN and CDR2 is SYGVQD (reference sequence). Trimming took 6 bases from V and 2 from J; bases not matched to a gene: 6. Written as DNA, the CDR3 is TGCGCCAGCAGCGTAGCGGGGACCCCCTACAATGAGCAGTTCTTC. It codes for CASSVAGTPYNEQFF.

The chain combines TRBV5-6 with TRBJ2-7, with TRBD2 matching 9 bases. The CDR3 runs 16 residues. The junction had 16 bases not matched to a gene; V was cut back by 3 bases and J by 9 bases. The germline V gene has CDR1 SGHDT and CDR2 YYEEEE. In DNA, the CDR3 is TGTGCCAGCAGCTGGTTGGGACTAGCCAGGGAATCTCGGCAGTACTTC. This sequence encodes CASSWLGLARESRQYF.

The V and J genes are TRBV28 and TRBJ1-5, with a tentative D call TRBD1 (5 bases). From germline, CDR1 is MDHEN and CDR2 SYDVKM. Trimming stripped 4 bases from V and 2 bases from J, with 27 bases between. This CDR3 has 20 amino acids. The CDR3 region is CASSSGAGSGTLYRNQPQHF. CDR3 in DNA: TGTGCCAGCAGTTCGGGAGCTGGCTCTGGGACCCTATACCGCAATCAGCCCCAGCATTTT.

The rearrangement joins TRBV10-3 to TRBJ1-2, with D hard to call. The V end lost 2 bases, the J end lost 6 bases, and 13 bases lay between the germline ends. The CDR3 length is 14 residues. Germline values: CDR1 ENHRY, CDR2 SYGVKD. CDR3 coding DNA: TGTGCCATCAGTGAGGGGTCCCGGAGCCATGGCTACACCTTC. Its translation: CAISEGSRSHGYTF.

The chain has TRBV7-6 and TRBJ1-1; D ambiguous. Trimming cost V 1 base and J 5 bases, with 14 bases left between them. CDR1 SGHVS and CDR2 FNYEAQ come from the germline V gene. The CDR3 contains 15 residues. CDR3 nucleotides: TGTGCCAGCAGCTTAGGTCTCGGGAGTCGGACTGAAGCTTTCTTT. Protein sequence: CASSLGLGSRTEAFF.

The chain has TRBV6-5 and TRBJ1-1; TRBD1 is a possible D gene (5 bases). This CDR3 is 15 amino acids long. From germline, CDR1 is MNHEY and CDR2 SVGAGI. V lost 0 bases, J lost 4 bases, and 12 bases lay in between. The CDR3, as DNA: TGTGCCAGCAGTTACTCGGGGGGTGTGGGCACTGAAGCTTTCTTT. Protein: CASSYSGGVGTEAFF.

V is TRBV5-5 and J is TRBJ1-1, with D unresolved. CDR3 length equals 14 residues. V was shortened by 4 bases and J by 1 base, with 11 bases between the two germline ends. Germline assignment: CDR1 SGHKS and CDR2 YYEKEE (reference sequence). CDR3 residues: CASSLHTQNTEAFF. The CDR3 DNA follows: TGTGCCAGCAGCCTTCATACACAGAACACTGAAGCTTTCTTT.

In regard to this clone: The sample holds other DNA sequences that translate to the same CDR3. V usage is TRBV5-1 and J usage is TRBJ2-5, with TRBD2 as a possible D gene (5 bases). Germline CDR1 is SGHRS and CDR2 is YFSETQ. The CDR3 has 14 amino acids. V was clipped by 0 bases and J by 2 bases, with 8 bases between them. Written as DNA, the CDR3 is TGCGCCAGCAGCTTGGGCAGGACTCAAGAGACCCAGTACTTC. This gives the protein CASSLGRTQETQYF.

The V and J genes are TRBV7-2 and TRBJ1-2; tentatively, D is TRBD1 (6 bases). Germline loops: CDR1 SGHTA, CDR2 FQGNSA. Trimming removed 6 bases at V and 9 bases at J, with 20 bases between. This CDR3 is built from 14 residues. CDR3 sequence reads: CASSTISGGLSYTF. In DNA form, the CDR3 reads TGTGCCAGCAGTACGATTTCGGGGGGGCTTAGCTACACCTTC. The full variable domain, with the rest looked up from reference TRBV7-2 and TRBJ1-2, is GAGVSQSPSNKVTEKGKDVELRCDPISGHTALYWYRQSLGQGLEFLIYFQGNSAPDKSGLPSDRFSAERTGGSVSTLTIQRTQQEDSAVYLCASSTISGGLSYTFGSGTRLTVV.

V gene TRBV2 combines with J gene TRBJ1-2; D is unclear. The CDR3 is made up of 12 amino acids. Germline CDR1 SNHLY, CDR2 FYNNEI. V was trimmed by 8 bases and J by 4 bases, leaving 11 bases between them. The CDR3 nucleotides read TGTGCCAGCGTCCCGACACGCTATGGCTACACCTTC. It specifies CASVPTRYGYTF.

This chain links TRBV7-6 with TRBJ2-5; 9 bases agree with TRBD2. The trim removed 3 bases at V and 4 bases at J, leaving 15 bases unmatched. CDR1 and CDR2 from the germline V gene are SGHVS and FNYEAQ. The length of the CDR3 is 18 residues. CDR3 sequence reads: CASSFSSPGGGALETQYF. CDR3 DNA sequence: TGTGCCAGCAGCTTCTCATCCCCCGGCGGGGGGGCCTTAGAGACCCAGTACTTC.